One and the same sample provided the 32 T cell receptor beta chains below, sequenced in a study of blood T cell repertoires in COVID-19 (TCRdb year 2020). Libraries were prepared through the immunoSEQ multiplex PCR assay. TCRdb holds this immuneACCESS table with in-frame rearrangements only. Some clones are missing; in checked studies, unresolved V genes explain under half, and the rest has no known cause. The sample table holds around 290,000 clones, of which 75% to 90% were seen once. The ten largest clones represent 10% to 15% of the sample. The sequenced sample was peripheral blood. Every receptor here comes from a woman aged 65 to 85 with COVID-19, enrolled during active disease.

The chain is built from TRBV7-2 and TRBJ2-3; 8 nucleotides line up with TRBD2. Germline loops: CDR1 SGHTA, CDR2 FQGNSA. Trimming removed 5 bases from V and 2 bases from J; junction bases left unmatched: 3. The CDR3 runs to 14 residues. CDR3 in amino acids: CASSVSGDTDTQYF. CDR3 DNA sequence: TGTGCCAGCAGCGTTAGCGGGGACACAGATACGCAGTATTTT.

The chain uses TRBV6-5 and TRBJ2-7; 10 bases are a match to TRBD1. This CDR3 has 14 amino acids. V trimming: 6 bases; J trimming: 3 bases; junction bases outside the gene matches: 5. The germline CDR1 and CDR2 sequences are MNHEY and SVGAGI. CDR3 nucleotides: TGTGCCAGCAGGCCGGGACAGGGGTACTACGAGCAGTACTTC. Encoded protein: CASRPGQGYYEQYF.

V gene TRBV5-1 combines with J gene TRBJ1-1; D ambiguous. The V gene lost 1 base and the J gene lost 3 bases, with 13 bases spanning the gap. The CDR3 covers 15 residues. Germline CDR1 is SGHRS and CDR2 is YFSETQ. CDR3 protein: CASSLKLPEDTEAFF. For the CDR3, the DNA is TGCGCCAGCAGCTTGAAACTCCCCGAGGACACTGAAGCTTTCTTT.

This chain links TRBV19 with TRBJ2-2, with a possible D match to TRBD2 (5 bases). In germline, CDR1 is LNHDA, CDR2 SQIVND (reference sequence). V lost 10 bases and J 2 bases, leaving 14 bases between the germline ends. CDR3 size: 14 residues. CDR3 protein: CATAWRTNTGELFF. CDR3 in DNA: TGTGCCACGGCCTGGAGGACTAACACCGGGGAGCTGTTTTTT.

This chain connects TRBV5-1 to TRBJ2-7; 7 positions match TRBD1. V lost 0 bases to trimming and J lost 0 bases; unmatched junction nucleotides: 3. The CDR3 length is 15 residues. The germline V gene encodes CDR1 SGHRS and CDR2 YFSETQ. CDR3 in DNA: TGCGCCAGCAGCTTGGTAGCAGGGGGCTCCTACGAGCAGTACTTC. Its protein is CASSLVAGGSYEQYF.

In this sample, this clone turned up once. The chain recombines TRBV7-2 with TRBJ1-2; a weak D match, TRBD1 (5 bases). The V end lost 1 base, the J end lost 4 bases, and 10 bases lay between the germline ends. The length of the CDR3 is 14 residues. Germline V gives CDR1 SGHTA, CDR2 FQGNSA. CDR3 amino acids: CASSLGSTGYGYTF. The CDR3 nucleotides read TGTGCCAGCAGCTTAGGAAGCACAGGCTATGGCTACACCTTC.

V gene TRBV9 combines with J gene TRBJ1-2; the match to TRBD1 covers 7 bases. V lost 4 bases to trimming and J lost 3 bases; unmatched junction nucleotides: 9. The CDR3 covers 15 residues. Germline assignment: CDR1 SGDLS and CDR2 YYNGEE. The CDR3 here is CASSLSPQGDYGYTF. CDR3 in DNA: TGTGCCAGCAGCCTAAGCCCCCAGGGGGACTATGGCTACACCTTC.

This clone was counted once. The CDR3, as DNA: TGCGCCAGCAGTGACTTAGACACGGACATTCAGTACTTC. Translating it yields CASSDLDTDIQYF. V gene TRBV10-2 combines with J gene TRBJ2-4; no definite D call. The V end was cut by 3 bases, the J end by 8 bases, with 11 bases between. Germline CDR1 reads WSHSY; CDR2 reads SAAADI. This CDR3 region has 13 residues.

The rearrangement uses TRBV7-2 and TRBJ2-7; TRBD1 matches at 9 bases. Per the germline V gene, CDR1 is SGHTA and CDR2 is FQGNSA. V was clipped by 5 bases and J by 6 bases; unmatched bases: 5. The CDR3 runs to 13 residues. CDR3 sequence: CASSAGTGLEQYF. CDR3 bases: TGTGCCAGCAGCGCCGGGACAGGGCTCGAGCAGTACTTC.

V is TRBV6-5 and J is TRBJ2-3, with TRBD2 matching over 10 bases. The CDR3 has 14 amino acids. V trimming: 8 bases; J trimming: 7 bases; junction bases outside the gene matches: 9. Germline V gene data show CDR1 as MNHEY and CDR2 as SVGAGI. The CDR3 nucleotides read TGTGCCAGCGGGAGCGGGGGGGCCGGGAATACGCAGTATTTT. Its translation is CASGSGGAGNTQYF.

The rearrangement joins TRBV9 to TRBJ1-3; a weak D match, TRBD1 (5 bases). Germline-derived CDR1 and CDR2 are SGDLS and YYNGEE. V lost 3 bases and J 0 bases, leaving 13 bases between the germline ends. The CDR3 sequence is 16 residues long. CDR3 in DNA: TGTGCCAGCAGCGCCATCCTTCAGGGCTCTGGAAACACCATATATTTT. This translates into CASSAILQGSGNTIYF.

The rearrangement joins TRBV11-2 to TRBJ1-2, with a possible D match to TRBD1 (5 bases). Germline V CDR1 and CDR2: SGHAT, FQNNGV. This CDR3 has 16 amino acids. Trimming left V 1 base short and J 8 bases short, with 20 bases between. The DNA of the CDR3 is TGTGCCAGCAGCTTAGTACGTCTCCGGGACTTTAAGGGCTACACCTTC. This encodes CASSLVRLRDFKGYTF.

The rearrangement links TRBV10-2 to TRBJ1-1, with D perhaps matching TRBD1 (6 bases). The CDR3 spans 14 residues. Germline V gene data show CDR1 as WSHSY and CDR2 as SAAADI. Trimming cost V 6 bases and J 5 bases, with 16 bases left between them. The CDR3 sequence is CASSPGVQWTEAFF. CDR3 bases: TGCGCCAGCAGCCCAGGGGTACAGTGGACTGAAGCTTTCTTT.

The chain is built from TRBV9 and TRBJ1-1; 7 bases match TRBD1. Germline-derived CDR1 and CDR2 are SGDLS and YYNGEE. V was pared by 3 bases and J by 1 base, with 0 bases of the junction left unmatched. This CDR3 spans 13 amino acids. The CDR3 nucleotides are TGTGCCAGCAGCGGACAGGGGAACACTGAAGCTTTCTTT. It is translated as CASSGQGNTEAFF.

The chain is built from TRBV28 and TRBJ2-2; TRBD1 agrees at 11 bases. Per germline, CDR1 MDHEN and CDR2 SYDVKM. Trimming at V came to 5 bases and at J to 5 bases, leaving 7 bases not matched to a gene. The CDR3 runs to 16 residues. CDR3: CASSLPGTGGTGELFF. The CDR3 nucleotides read TGTGCCAGCAGTCTCCCCGGGACAGGGGGGACCGGGGAGCTGTTTTTT.

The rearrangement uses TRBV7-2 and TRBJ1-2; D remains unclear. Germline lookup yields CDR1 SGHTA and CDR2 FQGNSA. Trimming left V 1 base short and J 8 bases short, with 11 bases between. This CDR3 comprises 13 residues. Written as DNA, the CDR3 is TGTGCCAGCAGCTTAGGAGGGCTTGGGGGCTACACCTTC. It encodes CASSLGGLGGYTF.

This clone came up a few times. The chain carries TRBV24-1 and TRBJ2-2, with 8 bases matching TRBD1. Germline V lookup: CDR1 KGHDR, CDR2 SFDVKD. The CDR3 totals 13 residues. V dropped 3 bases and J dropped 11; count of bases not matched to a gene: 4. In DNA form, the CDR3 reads TGTGCCACCAGTGATACCGGACAGGGTGAGCTGTTTTTT. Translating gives CATSDTGQGELFF.

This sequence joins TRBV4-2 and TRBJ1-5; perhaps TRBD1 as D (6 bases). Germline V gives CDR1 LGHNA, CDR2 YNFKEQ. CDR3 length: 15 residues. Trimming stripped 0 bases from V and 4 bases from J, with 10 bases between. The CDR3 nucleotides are TGTGCCAGCAGCCAAGAGGACAGATTAAATCAGCCCCAGCATTTT. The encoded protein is CASSQEDRLNQPQHF.

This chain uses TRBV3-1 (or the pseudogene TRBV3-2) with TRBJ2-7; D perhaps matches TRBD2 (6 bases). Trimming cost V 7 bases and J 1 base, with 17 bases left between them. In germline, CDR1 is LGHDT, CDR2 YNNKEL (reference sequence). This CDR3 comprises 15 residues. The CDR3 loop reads CASNPSGGASYEQYF. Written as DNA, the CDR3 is TGTGCCAGCAACCCGTCTGGCGGGGCATCCTACGAGCAGTACTTC.

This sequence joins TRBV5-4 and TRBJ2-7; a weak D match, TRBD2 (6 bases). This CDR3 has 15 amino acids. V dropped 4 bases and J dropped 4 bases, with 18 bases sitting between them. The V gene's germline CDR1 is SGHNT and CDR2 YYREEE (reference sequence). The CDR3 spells CASSRDPSVEYEQYF. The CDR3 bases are TGTGCCAGCAGCCGCGATCCTAGCGTGGAATACGAGCAGTACTTC.

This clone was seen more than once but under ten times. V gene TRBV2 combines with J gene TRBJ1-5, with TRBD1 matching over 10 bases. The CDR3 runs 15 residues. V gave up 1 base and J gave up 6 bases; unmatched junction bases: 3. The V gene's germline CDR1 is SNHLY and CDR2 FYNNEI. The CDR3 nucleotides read TGTGCCAGCAGTGAAGGATGGACAGGGGGTCAGCCCCAGCATTTT. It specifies CASSEGWTGGQPQHF.

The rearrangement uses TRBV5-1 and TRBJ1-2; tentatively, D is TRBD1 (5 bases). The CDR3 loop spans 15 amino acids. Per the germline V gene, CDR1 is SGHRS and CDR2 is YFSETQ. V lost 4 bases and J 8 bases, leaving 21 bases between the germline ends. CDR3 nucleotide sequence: TGCGCCAGCAGCCCCCTGGGGGGTGGGCCAGGGGGCTACACCTTC. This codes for CASSPLGGGPGGYTF.

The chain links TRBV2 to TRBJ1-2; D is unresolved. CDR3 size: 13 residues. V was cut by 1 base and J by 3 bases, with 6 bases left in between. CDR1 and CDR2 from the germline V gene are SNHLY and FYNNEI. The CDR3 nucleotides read TGTGCCAGCAGTGAAGGGGCGCACTATGGCTACACCTTC. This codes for CASSEGAHYGYTF. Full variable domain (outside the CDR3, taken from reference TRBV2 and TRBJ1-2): EPEVTQTPSHQVTQMGQEVILRCVPISNHLYFYWYRQILGQKVEFLVSFYNNEISEKSEIFDDQFSVERPDGSNFTLKIRSTKLEDSAMYFCASSEGAHYGYTFGSGTRLTVV.

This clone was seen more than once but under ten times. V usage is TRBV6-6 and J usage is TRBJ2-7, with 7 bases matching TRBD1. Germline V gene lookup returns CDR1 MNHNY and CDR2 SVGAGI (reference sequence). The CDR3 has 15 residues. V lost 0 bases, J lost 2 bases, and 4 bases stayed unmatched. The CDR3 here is CASSYSTGLTYEQYF. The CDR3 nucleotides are TGTGCCAGCAGTTACTCGACAGGGTTGACCTACGAGCAGTACTTC.

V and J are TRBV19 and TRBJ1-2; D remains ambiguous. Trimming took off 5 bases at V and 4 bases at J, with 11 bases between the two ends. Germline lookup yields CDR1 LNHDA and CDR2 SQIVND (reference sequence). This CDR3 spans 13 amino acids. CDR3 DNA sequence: TGTGCCAGTAGTTTAGGAATCGGCTATGGCTACACCTTC. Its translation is CASSLGIGYGYTF.

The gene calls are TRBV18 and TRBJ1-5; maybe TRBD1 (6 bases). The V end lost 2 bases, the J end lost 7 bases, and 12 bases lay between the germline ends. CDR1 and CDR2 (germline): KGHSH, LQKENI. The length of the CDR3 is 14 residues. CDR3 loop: CASSPRDTGQPQHF. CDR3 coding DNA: TGTGCCAGCTCACCAAGGGACACAGGGCAGCCCCAGCATTTT.

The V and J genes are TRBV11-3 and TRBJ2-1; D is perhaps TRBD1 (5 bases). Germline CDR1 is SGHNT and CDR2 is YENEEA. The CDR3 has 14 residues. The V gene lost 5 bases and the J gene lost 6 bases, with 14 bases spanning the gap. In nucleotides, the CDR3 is TGTGCCAGCAGCGCTGAAGGGGCAACCAATGAGCAGTTCTTC. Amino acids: CASSAEGATNEQFF.

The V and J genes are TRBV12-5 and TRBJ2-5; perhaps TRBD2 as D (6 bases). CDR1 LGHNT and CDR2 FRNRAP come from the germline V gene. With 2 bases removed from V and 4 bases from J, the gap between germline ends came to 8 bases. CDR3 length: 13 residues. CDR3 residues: CASGLSSGETQYF. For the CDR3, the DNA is TGTGCTAGTGGTTTGAGTAGCGGAGAGACCCAGTACTTC.

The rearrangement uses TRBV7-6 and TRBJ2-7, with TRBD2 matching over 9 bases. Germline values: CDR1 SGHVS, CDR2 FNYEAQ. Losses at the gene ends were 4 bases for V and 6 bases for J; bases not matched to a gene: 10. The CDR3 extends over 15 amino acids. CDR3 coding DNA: TGTGCCAGCAGCTCGTTAGAAGGACTAGCGATCGAGCAGTACTTC. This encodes CASSSLEGLAIEQYF.

This CDR3 is CASSSAFGYEQYF. The CDR3 DNA sequence: TGTGCCAGCAGCTCCGCCTTCGGTTACGAGCAGTACTTC. The V call is TRBV7-9, the J call TRBJ2-7, with D unresolved. CDR1 and CDR2 from the germline V gene are SEHNR and FQNEAQ (reference sequence). This CDR3 is built from 13 residues. Trimming pared 4 bases from V and 4 bases from J, leaving 11 bases between.

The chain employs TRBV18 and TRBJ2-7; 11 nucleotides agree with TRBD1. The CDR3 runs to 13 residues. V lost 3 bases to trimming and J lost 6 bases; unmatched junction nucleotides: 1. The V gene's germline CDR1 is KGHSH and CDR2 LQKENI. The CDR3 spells CASSPGQGGEQYF. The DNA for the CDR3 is TGTGCCAGCTCACCGGGACAGGGGGGCGAGCAGTACTTC. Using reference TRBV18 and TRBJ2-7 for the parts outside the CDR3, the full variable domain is NAGVMQNPRHLVRRRGQEARLRCSPMKGHSHVYWYRQLPEEGLKFMVYLQKENIIDESGMPKERFSAEFPKEGPSILRIQQVVRGDSAAYFCASSPGQGGEQYFGPGTRLTVT.

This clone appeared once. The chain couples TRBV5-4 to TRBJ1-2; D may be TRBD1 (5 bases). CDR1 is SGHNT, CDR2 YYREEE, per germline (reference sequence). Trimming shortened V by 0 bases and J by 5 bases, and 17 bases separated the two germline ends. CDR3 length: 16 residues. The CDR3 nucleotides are TGTGCCAGCAGCTTGGGGAGTCAGGGAAACGGGTATGGCTACACCTTC. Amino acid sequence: CASSLGSQGNGYGYTF.